What follows are 20 T cell receptor beta chains derived from one specimen sequenced in a study of T cell clonality in common variable immunodeficiency. Clones were read by immunoSEQ multiplex PCR, and TCRdb kept only the in-frame ones, dropping some. This sample shows 40,000 or so clones and no singletons; around 3% rests with the ten largest. Sequencing was done on a sample of peripheral blood mononuclear cells. The receptors were sampled from a person aged 18 to 75 in good health.

This clone has a count of ten or more. The read is 3 residues too short to cover the CDR3 end, so that end is filled in from the germline J gene. The chain uses TRBV20-1 and TRBJ2-7, with 7 bases fitting TRBD1. V trimming: 4 bases; J trimming: 3 bases; junction bases outside the gene matches: 12. The germline V gene has CDR1 DFQATT and CDR2 SNEGSKA (reference sequence). The CDR3 has 15 amino acids. The DNA read from the CDR3 is TGCAGTGCTACAGGGGGAGTAGCCACGCTCTACGAG. Its protein is CSATGGVATLYE. The entire CDR3 protein reads CSATGGVATLYEQYF.

This clone occurred many times. The CDR3 goes on 3 residues after the read ends, and that part is filled in from the germline J gene. Other DNA sequences of this sample code for an identical CDR3. V is TRBV20-1 and J is TRBJ2-7; 11 nucleotides align to TRBD2. Germline-derived CDR1 and CDR2 are DFQATT and SNEGSKA (reference sequence). CDR3 length equals 14 residues. Unmatched junction bases numbered 3, after V lost 2 bases and J lost 3 bases. CDR3 amino acids: CSARPTSGSYEQYF. The sequenced part of the CDR3 DNA is TGCAGTGCTAGACCCACTAGCGGGAGCTACGAG.

This clone showed up just a few times. The read finishes 3 residues shy of the CDR3 end, and the germline J gene is used to complete it. V gene TRBV19 combines with J gene TRBJ1-6; possible D gene TRBD1, 6 bases. CDR1 and CDR2 (germline): LNHDA, SQIVND (reference sequence). This CDR3 comprises 15 residues. Trimming took 4 bases from V and 6 from J, leaving 13 bases between them. The covered CDR3 bases are TGTGCCAGTAGTAACGGACAGAAACCTAATTCACCC. This gives the protein CASSNGQKPNSP. The entire CDR3 reads CASSNGQKPNSPLHF.

This clone has ten or more counts. Read coverage stops 3 residues before the CDR3 terminus; the germline J gene supplies the remainder. The chain links TRBV7-3 to TRBJ2-3, with a tentative D call TRBD1 (6 bases). This CDR3 region has 14 residues. Germline CDR1 SGHTA, CDR2 FQGTGA. The ends were cut back, 6 bases at V and 2 bases at J, with 12 bases in the middle. The CDR3 spells CASRRTVNTDTQYF. Partial CDR3 DNA: TGTGCCAGCAGGCGGACAGTTAACACAGATACG.

At least ten counts were recorded for this clone. Partial CDR3 DNA: TGTGCCAGCTCACCCAAATCTACCGGGACTAGCGACAATGAG. Encoded protein: CASSPKSTGTSDNE. The whole CDR3 protein reads CASSPKSTGTSDNEQFF. This chain joins TRBV18 and TRBJ2-1, with 10 bases fitting TRBD2. The sequence runs out 3 residues before the end of the CDR3; the remainder is reconstructed from the germline J gene. In germline, CDR1 is KGHSH, CDR2 LQKENI. This CDR3 is 17 amino acids long. Trimming cost V 3 bases and J 5 bases; bases outside gene matches: 10. The complete variable domain, with remaining parts taken from reference TRBV18 and TRBJ2-1, reads NAGVMQNPRHLVRRRGQEARLRCSPMKGHSHVYWYRQLPEEGLKFMVYLQKENIIDESGMPKERFSAEFPKEGPSILRIQQVVRGDSAAYFCASSPKSTGTSDNEQFFGPGTRLTVL.

This clone was observed at least ten times. The CDR3 is cut off 3 residues early in the read; its end comes from the germline J gene. V gene TRBV19 combines with J gene TRBJ1-5; D might be TRBD1 (5 bases). With 7 bases removed from V and 4 bases from J, the gap between germline ends came to 17 bases. The CDR3 length is 15 residues. Germline V lookup: CDR1 LNHDA, CDR2 SQIVND (reference sequence). The sequenced part of the CDR3 DNA is TGTGCCAGTACCACGATGTGGGGCCGAAATCAGCCC. It codes for CASTTMWGRNQP. The whole CDR3 region reads CASTTMWGRNQPQHF.

This clone was detected many times. The sequenced fragment ends 3 residues before the CDR3 boundary, so the rest is inferred from the germline J gene. J is TRBJ1-1 and V is TRBV20-1; no reliable D call. The CDR3 loop spans 13 amino acids. V was pared by 3 bases and J by 1 base, with 9 bases between. Germline CDR1 DFQATT, CDR2 SNEGSKA (reference sequence). CDR3 region: CSASGGGNTEAFF. CDR3 DNA, as far as it was read: TGCAGTGCTAGCGGCGGAGGGAACACTGAA.

This clone was counted many times. Read data end 3 residues before the CDR3 end; the end is taken from the germline J gene. This chain uses TRBV18 with TRBJ2-5; TRBD2 matches at 10 bases. CDR1 is KGHSH, CDR2 LQKENI, per germline. The CDR3 is 19 amino acids. With 2 bases clipped from V and 3 bases from J, the junction kept 15 bases outside the gene matches. CDR3 loop: CASSPRGLRLAGEKETQYF. The sequenced CDR3 bases are TGTGCCAGCTCACCAAGAGGTTTGAGGCTAGCGGGAGAGAAAGAGACC.

The sample holds many counts of this clone. The missing CDR3 end, 3 residues past where the read stops, is filled in from the germline J gene. The chain carries TRBV6-1 and TRBJ2-1, with a possible D match to TRBD2 (6 bases). Germline CDR1 is MNHNS and CDR2 is SASEGT. CDR3 size: 12 residues. The V and J ends lost 4 bases and 6 bases respectively, with 7 bases between them. CDR3 protein: CASSGLGNEQFF. CDR3 DNA, as far as it was read: TGTGCCAGCAGTGGACTAGGCAATGAG.

Ten or more counts support this clone. The read terminates 3 residues ahead of where the CDR3 ends, so the germline J gene completes it. The J gene is TRBJ2-3, the V gene TRBV30; 7 bases align to TRBD2. V was clipped by 3 bases and J by 4 bases; unmatched bases: 16. Germline V CDR1 and CDR2: GTSNPN, SVGIG (reference sequence). This CDR3 is 17 amino acids long. CDR3 DNA, as far as it was read: TGTGCCTGGAGCGACACGAGGAAAGCGGGAAGGCCAGATACG. Translation: CAWSDTRKAGRPDT. The whole CDR3 is CAWSDTRKAGRPDTQYF.

This clone was seen repeatedly, ten times or more. The read gets to within 3 residues of the CDR3 end, and the germline J gene fills in the rest. V is TRBV20-1 and J is TRBJ2-3, with D possibly matching TRBD2 (6 bases). The CDR3 contains 15 residues. Trimming took 2 bases from V and 2 from J, leaving 14 bases between them. Germline CDR1 is DFQATT and CDR2 is SNEGSKA (reference sequence). CDR3 in amino acids: CSARRSGRFTDTQYF. The DNA read from the CDR3 is TGCAGTGCTAGAAGGTCGGGGAGGTTCACAGATACG.

This clone showed up many times. The read ends 3 residues shy of where the CDR3 ends; the end is completed using the germline J gene. The sample has other DNA sequences that encode this CDR3 too. The chain is built from TRBV20-1 and TRBJ1-2; 9 bases align to TRBD1. CDR3 length: 15 residues. Germline V gene sequence: CDR1 DFQATT, CDR2 SNEGSKA (reference sequence). J lost 2 bases, V lost 0 bases, and 4 bases had no gene match. The CDR3 sequence: CSARDRDRENYGYTF. The part of the CDR3 DNA that was read is TGCAGTGCTAGAGATCGGGACAGGGAAAACTATGGC.

This clone was observed many times. The missing CDR3 end, 3 residues past where the read stops, is filled in from the germline J gene. The rearrangement uses TRBV20-1 and TRBJ2-3; TRBD2 aligns across 9 bases. The CDR3 runs 15 residues. The V segment lost 3 bases and the J segment 2 bases; nucleotides outside the gene matches: 6. Germline CDR1 is DFQATT and CDR2 is SNEGSKA (reference sequence). The CDR3 DNA, read in part, is TGCAGTGCTAGTCCCCTAGCGGGGCTCACAGATACG. It encodes CSASPLAGLTDT. The whole CDR3 reads CSASPLAGLTDTQYF.

This clone was observed at least ten times. From the germline J gene comes the end of the CDR3, since the read stops 3 residues before it. The gene calls are TRBV19 and TRBJ1-2; 7 bases are a match to TRBD1. With 4 bases clipped from V and 7 bases from J, the junction kept 3 bases outside the gene matches. The germline V gene encodes CDR1 LNHDA and CDR2 SQIVND (reference sequence). The CDR3 spans 12 residues. CDR3 sequence: CASSTGGFGYTF. The sequenced part of the CDR3 DNA is TGTGCCAGTAGTACAGGGGGGTTTGGC.

This clone was observed at least ten times. The CDR3 end lies 3 residues beyond the end of the read and is filled in from the germline J gene. The V call is TRBV7-6, the J call TRBJ2-1; 12 nucleotides match TRBD2. The trim removed 4 bases at V and 6 bases at J, leaving 7 bases unmatched. Germline V gene data show CDR1 as SGHVS and CDR2 as FNYEAQ. This CDR3 has 16 amino acids. The CDR3 is CASSSPGLAGRNEQFF. Partial CDR3 DNA: TGTGCCAGCAGCTCGCCGGGACTAGCGGGCCGCAATGAG.

Ten or more counts support this clone. The CDR3 end falls 3 residues outside the read, so it is completed with the germline J gene. The rearrangement uses TRBV19 and TRBJ2-7; 9 bases match TRBD2. The CDR3 covers 12 residues. The ends lost 6 bases at V and 6 bases at J; junction bases unmatched: 3. Per the germline V gene, CDR1 is LNHDA and CDR2 is SQIVND (reference sequence). The CDR3 loop is CASRLSGGEQYF. The part of the CDR3 DNA that was read is TGTGCCAGTAGGCTTAGCGGGGGCGAG. The full variable domain, in which reference TRBV19 and TRBJ2-7 provide the parts outside the CDR3, is DGGITQSPKYLFRKEGQNVTLSCEQNLNHDAMYWYRQDPGQGLRLIYYSQIVNDFQKGDIAEGYSVSREKKESFPLTVTSAQKNPTAFYLCASRLSGGEQYFGPGTRLTVT.

This clone was observed at least ten times. The CDR3 is CASSVGQGHEQYF. Partial CDR3 DNA: TGTGCCAGCAGCGTGGGACAGGGACACGAG. The chain recombines TRBV5-5 with TRBJ2-7, with 9 nucleotides matching TRBD1. The read falls 3 residues short of the CDR3 end, and the missing part is taken from the germline J gene. V lost 4 bases to trimming and J lost 5 bases; unmatched junction nucleotides: 4. The CDR3 covers 13 residues. Germline-derived CDR1 and CDR2 are SGHKS and YYEKEE (reference sequence).

This clone was seen many times. The CDR3 is cut off 3 residues early in the read; its end comes from the germline J gene. The chain recombines TRBV18 with TRBJ2-2; 9 bases align to TRBD2. Per germline, CDR1 KGHSH and CDR2 LQKENI. CDR3 length: 18 residues. V shed 0 bases, J shed 4 bases, and the junction held 9 bases outside the gene matches. CDR3 residues: CASSPPLAGERGTGELFF. The DNA read from the CDR3 is TGTGCCAGCTCACCACCTTTAGCGGGAGAACGCGGCACCGGGGAG.

This clone was detected ten times or more. The read terminates 3 residues before the CDR3 end, so the remaining end is supplied by the germline J gene. The genes are TRBV28 and TRBJ2-7; D is uncertain. Trimming removed 5 bases at V and 5 bases at J, with 7 bases between. The CDR3 consists of 11 residues. Germline CDR1 is MDHEN and CDR2 is SYDVKM. Here the CDR3 reads CASSPRNEQYF. CDR3 DNA, as far as it was read: TGTGCCAGCAGTCCCCGTAACGAG.

This clone was counted at least ten times. Read data end 3 residues before the CDR3 end; the end is taken from the germline J gene. Other DNA sequences in this specimen translate into the identical CDR3. This chain links TRBV2 with TRBJ2-7; D is unclear. CDR1 and CDR2 (germline): SNHLY, FYNNEI. This CDR3 is 13 amino acids long. Trimming removed 7 bases at V and 0 bases at J, with 10 bases between. CDR3 DNA (partial): TGTGCCAGCACAGGCCAGGTCTCCTACGAG. Translating it yields CASTGQVSYE. The full CDR3 is CASTGQVSYEQYF.